The source of this T cell receptor (beta chain) is a study of cytomegalovirus exposure and HLA in healthy donors. In the study overall: It was reported in a later analysis that the 90 to 150 validation repertoires used the same platform as the roughly 640 first-cohort repertoires.

Sequencing used immunoSEQ multiplex PCR; TCRdb keeps in-frame clones, though not all of them. The table records roughly 130,000 clones, just under 90% of them present only once. Material: PBMCs. The clonotype comes from a man aged 25 to 40 in good health and CMV-seronegative.

CDR3 nucleotides: TGTGCCAGCAGCCCATGGGCGGGACAGGGCCCCTACAATGAGCAGTTCTTC. Translation: CASSPWAGQGPYNEQFF. V gene TRBV7-2 combines with J gene TRBJ2-1, with TRBD1 identical over 9 bases. Germline trimming cut 5 bases from V and 2 bases from J; bases unmatched to any gene: 10. The germline V gene encodes CDR1 SGHTA and CDR2 FQGNSA. The CDR3 loop spans 17 amino acids.